This passage covers 32 T cell receptor beta chains from one sample sequenced in a study of PD-1 blockade in classical Hodgkin lymphoma. Brentuximab vedotin exposure varied among the patients, all of whom had relapsed after autologous stem cell transplantation. Using immunoSEQ multiplex PCR, the repertoire was profiled, and TCRdb retains in-frame clones only, with some absent. Among 35,000 to 45,000 clones, approximately 69% were seen once, and the ten largest hold roughly 14%. This sample comprised peripheral blood mononuclear cells (PBMCs), obtained before the second cycle of nivolumab. These receptors were collected from a human donor with classical Hodgkin lymphoma.

This sequence joins TRBV7-2 and TRBJ2-7; 11 bases match TRBD2. Germline lookup yields CDR1 SGHTA and CDR2 FQGNSA. V was pared by 5 bases and J by 4 bases, with 4 bases of the junction left unmatched. The CDR3 has 14 residues. As DNA, the CDR3 is TGTGCCAGCAGCAGTAGCGGGGGGGCATACGAGCAGTACTTC. Translation: CASSSSGGAYEQYF.

This chain uses TRBV4-2 with TRBJ2-1; the match to TRBD1 covers 9 bases. Germline CDR1 reads LGHNA; CDR2 reads YNFKEQ. This CDR3 is built from 15 residues. V lost 1 base and J lost 6; bases outside the gene matches: 4. The CDR3 loop is CASSQGDRESNEQFF. The CDR3 region has the DNA TGTGCCAGCAGCCAAGGGGACAGGGAAAGCAATGAGCAGTTCTTC.

This clone turned up a few times. J is TRBJ2-5 and V is TRBV19; D is perhaps TRBD1 or TRBD2 (5 bases each). V was pared by 6 bases and J by 0 bases, with 11 bases between. This CDR3 is built from 14 residues. Germline V gene sequence: CDR1 LNHDA, CDR2 SQIVND (reference sequence). The CDR3 sequence: CASRSREYQETQYF. CDR3 nucleotide sequence: TGTGCCAGTAGGTCCAGGGAGTACCAAGAGACCCAGTACTTC.

This chain connects TRBV15 to TRBJ1-5; D remains unclear. CDR3 size: 13 residues. CDR1 LNHNV and CDR2 YYDKDF come from the germline V gene (reference sequence). V lost 3 bases and J 4 bases, leaving 7 bases between the germline ends. The DNA of the CDR3 is TGTGCCACCAGCAGTGCGGAAAATCAGCCCCAGCATTTT. It yields the protein CATSSAENQPQHF.

The rearrangement uses TRBV11-1 and TRBJ2-5, with 8 bases matching TRBD2. Germline CDR1 and CDR2: SGHAT and FQDESV (reference sequence). The J segment lost 5 bases and the V segment lost 3 bases, leaving 14 bases of the junction unmatched. CDR3 length: 17 amino acids. In nucleotides, the CDR3 is TGTGCCAGCAGCTTTGGTGACTTAGCGGGACTTGGGGAGACCCAGTACTTC. Translation gives CASSFGDLAGLGETQYF. Variable domain in full (rest from reference TRBV11-1 and TRBJ2-5): EAEVAQSPRYKITEKSQAVAFWCDPISGHATLYWYRQILGQGPELLVQFQDESVVDDSQLPKDRFSAERLKGVDSTLKIQPAELGDSAMYLCASSFGDLAGLGETQYFGPGTRLLVL.

The chain couples TRBV6-5 to TRBJ1-1; D not resolved. The CDR3 covers 14 residues. The germline V and J ends were trimmed by 6 bases and 4 bases, with 15 bases remaining between them. Germline values: CDR1 MNHEY, CDR2 SVGAGI. The CDR3 sequence is CASRLTGSATEAFF. In nucleotides, the CDR3 is TGTGCCAGCAGACTTACGGGGAGTGCCACTGAAGCTTTCTTT.

This sequence joins TRBV7-3 and TRBJ2-2; the D gene is possibly TRBD1 (5 bases). Looked up from germline, CDR1 is SGHTA and CDR2 is FQGTGA. The CDR3 has 17 amino acids. V was shortened by 3 bases and J by 4 bases, with 18 bases between the two germline ends. The CDR3 nucleotides are TGTGCCAGCAGCTTCCTGCCCTCAGAAAGGGGCACCGGGGAGCTGTTTTTT. Amino acids: CASSFLPSERGTGELFF. Variable domain in full (rest from reference TRBV7-3 and TRBJ2-2): GAGVSQTPSNKVTEKGKYVELRCDPISGHTALYWYRQSLGQGPEFLIYFQGTGAADDSGLPNDRFFAVRPEGSVSTLKIQRTERGDSAVYLCASSFLPSERGTGELFFGEGSRLTVL.

This rearrangement joins TRBV9 to TRBJ2-1; no definite D call. The germline V gene has CDR1 SGDLS and CDR2 YYNGEE. CDR3 length equals 15 residues. Between the trimmed V and J ends, which lost 0 bases and 2 bases, there was a span of 9 bases. The CDR3 DNA sequence: TGTGCCAGCAGCGTAGACGGCCCAGCCTACAATGAGCAGTTCTTC. Translating it yields CASSVDGPAYNEQFF.

The chain joins TRBV5-1 to TRBJ1-5, with TRBD1 matching over 9 bases. Germline CDR1 reads SGHRS; CDR2 reads YFSETQ. Trimming cost V 3 bases and J 2 bases; bases outside gene matches: 6. There are 16 residues in the CDR3. CDR3 residues: CASSWGTGSGNQPQHF. As DNA, the CDR3 is TGCGCCAGCAGCTGGGGGACAGGGAGTGGCAATCAGCCCCAGCATTTT.

The chain carries TRBV7-2 and TRBJ1-1, with 7 bases that match TRBD1. The germline gives CDR1 SGHTA, CDR2 FQGNSA. This CDR3 region has 16 residues. V lost 7 bases, J lost 1 base, and 12 bases stayed unmatched. The chain's CDR3 is CASKTDRVQSNTEAFF. The CDR3 DNA is TGTGCCAGCAAGACCGACAGGGTGCAATCGAACACTGAAGCTTTCTTT. The variable domain in full, completed from reference TRBV7-2 and TRBJ1-1, reads GAGVSQSPSNKVTEKGKDVELRCDPISGHTALYWYRQSLGQGLEFLIYFQGNSAPDKSGLPSDRFSAERTGGSVSTLTIQRTQQEDSAVYLCASKTDRVQSNTEAFFGQGTRLTVV.

This chain links TRBV6-5 with TRBJ1-1; 7 nucleotides align to TRBD1. The CDR3 is 14 amino acids. The trim removed 6 bases at V and 2 bases at J, leaving 6 bases unmatched. The germline CDR1 and CDR2 sequences are MNHEY and SVGAGI. This CDR3 reads CASRRQGGNTEAFF. As DNA, the CDR3 is TGTGCCAGCAGAAGACAGGGAGGTAACACTGAAGCTTTCTTT.

V gene TRBV18 combines with J gene TRBJ1-5; TRBD1 might be the D (6 bases). Between the trimmed V and J ends, which lost 8 bases and 10 bases, there was a span of 18 bases. Germline V gives CDR1 KGHSH, CDR2 LQKENI. The CDR3 is 13 residues long. The CDR3 coding sequence is TGTGCCAGCCGCAGGGACATGGGTACCCCCCAGCATTTT. Protein product: CASRRDMGTPQHF.

The chain links TRBV7-9 to TRBJ1-1, with D possibly matching TRBD1 (5 bases). V lost 4 bases, J lost 4 bases, and 13 bases lay in between. This CDR3 comprises 14 residues. The germline V gene has CDR1 SEHNR and CDR2 FQNEAQ (reference sequence). CDR3 in amino acids: CASSSQGRGTEAFF. CDR3 coding DNA: TGTGCCAGCAGCTCGCAGGGAAGGGGCACTGAAGCTTTCTTT.

The chain is built from TRBV4-1 and TRBJ1-1; D ambiguous. Deletions cut 0 bases from V and 4 bases from J, with 6 bases between. The CDR3 has 13 amino acids. Germline lookup yields CDR1 MGHRA and CDR2 YSYEKL. Here the CDR3 DNA reads TGCGCCAGCAGCCAAGAATACGTCACTGAAGCTTTCTTT. It translates to CASSQEYVTEAFF.

This sequence joins TRBV5-4 and TRBJ1-1; TRBD1 aligns across 7 bases. The CDR3 covers 14 residues. Germline CDR1 is SGHNT and CDR2 is YYREEE (reference sequence). The junction had 1 base not matched to a gene; V was cut back by 1 base and J by 1 base. The CDR3 loop is CASSLWDRNTEAFF. The CDR3 nucleotides are TGTGCCAGCAGCTTGTGGGACAGGAACACTGAAGCTTTCTTT.

The V call is TRBV4-3, the J call TRBJ1-2, with unresolved D. Germline assignment: CDR1 LGHNA and CDR2 YSLEER. Trimming took 6 bases from V and 3 from J, leaving 8 bases between them. CDR3 size: 12 residues. The CDR3 loop reads CASSPGDYGYTF. In nucleotides, the CDR3 is TGCGCCAGCAGTCCCGGGGACTATGGCTACACCTTC.

The V call is TRBV28, the J call TRBJ1-4, with 8 bases lining up with TRBD1. V was pared by 6 bases and J by 2 bases, with 5 bases of the junction left unmatched. The CDR3 contains 15 residues. Germline CDR1 reads MDHEN; CDR2 reads SYDVKM. CDR3 residues: CASSRGQATNEKLFF. Written as DNA, the CDR3 is TGTGCCAGCAGCCGGGGACAGGCCACTAATGAAAAACTGTTTTTT.

The CDR3 protein is CASSVGRDWTGELFF. CDR3 bases: TGTGCCAGCAGTGTGGGCAGAGACTGGACCGGGGAGCTGTTTTTT. V gene TRBV25-1 combines with J gene TRBJ2-2; D remains ambiguous. This CDR3 has 15 residues. With 4 bases removed from V and 5 bases from J, the gap between germline ends came to 14 bases. Germline V CDR1 and CDR2: MGHDK, SYGVNS.

This clone was counted a few times. The chain links TRBV4-1 to TRBJ2-1, with 11 positions matching TRBD2. V was pared by 1 base and J by 7 bases, with 9 bases of the junction left unmatched. The length of the CDR3 is 17 residues. The germline V gene encodes CDR1 MGHRA and CDR2 YSYEKL. CDR3 DNA: TGCGCCAGCAGCCAAGGCCGACTAGCGGGAAATCCAAATGAGCAGTTCTTC. It translates to CASSQGRLAGNPNEQFF.

The V and J genes are TRBV18 and TRBJ1-3; D is undetermined. The CDR3 has 15 residues. Germline V gene lookup returns CDR1 KGHSH and CDR2 LQKENI. Trimming removed 2 bases at V and 4 bases at J, with 12 bases between. The DNA of the CDR3 is TGTGCCAGCTCACCAGTCTCCGGCCGGGGAAACACCATATATTTT. This encodes CASSPVSGRGNTIYF.

V is TRBV7-2 and J is TRBJ1-4; D unclear. Looked up from germline, CDR1 is SGHTA and CDR2 is FQGNSA. The CDR3 spans 15 residues. V was cut by 5 bases and J by 8 bases, with 18 bases left in between. CDR3 in amino acids: CASSTQAGVREKLFF. The CDR3 bases are TGTGCCAGCAGCACCCAAGCGGGTGTTCGGGAAAAACTGTTTTTT.

The V and J genes are TRBV5-1 and TRBJ1-6; TRBD1 agrees at 12 bases. The V gene's germline CDR1 is SGHRS and CDR2 YFSETQ. Trimming at V came to 2 bases and at J to 5 bases, leaving 11 bases not matched to a gene. The CDR3 loop spans 19 amino acids. Written as DNA, the CDR3 is TGCGCCAGCAGCTTATTTTCGTGGGACAGGGGGCGTAATAATTCACCCCTCCACTTT. This codes for CASSLFSWDRGRNNSPLHF.

Concerning this clone: The same CDR3 is also encoded by other DNA sequences in this sample. The rearrangement joins TRBV7-2 to TRBJ2-1; 9 bases map to TRBD2. From germline, CDR1 is SGHTA and CDR2 FQGNSA. V dropped 1 base and J dropped 4; count of bases not matched to a gene: 2. The CDR3 has 15 amino acids. The chain's CDR3 is CASSLGLAGYNEQFF. DNA of the CDR3: TGTGCCAGCAGCTTAGGTCTAGCGGGATACAATGAGCAGTTCTTC.

CDR3 bases: TGTGCCAGCAGCGCCGGTCGTGGAGGGAACCATGGCTACACCTTC. Translation gives CASSAGRGGNHGYTF. The chain links TRBV9 to TRBJ1-2; D is undetermined. V lost 3 bases and J 6 bases, leaving 18 bases between the germline ends. CDR3 length equals 15 residues. Germline values: CDR1 SGDLS, CDR2 YYNGEE.

The CDR3 DNA reads as TGCAGCGGGCAACAGGGGGCACGGGAAAAACTGTTTTTT. It codes for CSGQQGAREKLFF. The chain joins TRBV29-1 to TRBJ1-4; 9 bases are a match to TRBD1. Unmatched junction bases numbered 8, after V lost 7 bases and J lost 8 bases. Germline loops: CDR1 SQVTM, CDR2 ANQGSEA. CDR3 length equals 13 residues.

The chain joins TRBV11-1 to TRBJ2-1; D perhaps matches TRBD2 (6 bases). Germline assignment: CDR1 SGHAT and CDR2 FQDESV (reference sequence). CDR3 length equals 14 residues. V lost 5 bases and J lost 6, with 14 bases in between. Written as DNA, the CDR3 is TGTGCCAGCAGCCCATATGGTAGCGGCAATGAGCAGTTCTTC. Translated: CASSPYGSGNEQFF.

This clone was seen more than once but under ten times. The chain uses TRBV6-5 and TRBJ1-5; D uncertain. From germline, CDR1 is MNHEY and CDR2 SVGAGI. The CDR3 spans 13 residues. V was shortened by 5 bases and J by 9 bases, with 14 bases between the two germline ends. CDR3 region: CASSEPFASPQHF. CDR3 bases: TGTGCCAGCAGTGAGCCTTTTGCGTCGCCCCAGCATTTT.

This clone was detected a few times. The rearrangement links TRBV7-2 to TRBJ2-5; 7 nucleotides line up with TRBD1. V was pared by 5 bases and J by 5 bases, with 5 bases of the junction left unmatched. CDR1 and CDR2 (germline): SGHTA, FQGNSA. The CDR3 extends over 13 amino acids. The CDR3 coding sequence is TGTGCCAGCAGCCTGAACAGGGGTGAGACCCAGTACTTC. This sequence encodes CASSLNRGETQYF.

V usage is TRBV4-2 and J usage is TRBJ2-5; TRBD2 matches 12 bases. CDR1 LGHNA and CDR2 YNFKEQ come from the germline V gene. V was clipped by 1 base and J by 11 bases; unmatched bases: 14. This CDR3 is 17 amino acids long. The CDR3 here is CASSQGPLAGGPGEQYF. The CDR3 DNA reads as TGTGCCAGCAGCCAAGGGCCCCTAGCGGGAGGGCCGGGAGAGCAGTACTTC.

The table lists this clone with a few counts. The chain joins TRBV5-5 to TRBJ2-3; D remains unclear. This CDR3 has 14 amino acids. Per the germline V gene, CDR1 is SGHKS and CDR2 is YYEKEE (reference sequence). Trimming stripped 4 bases from V and 2 bases from J, with 11 bases between. Here the CDR3 reads CASSITGVTDTQYF. CDR3 in DNA: TGTGCCAGCAGCATAACGGGCGTCACAGATACGCAGTATTTT.

The chain recombines TRBV5-1 with TRBJ2-7, with 7 bases matching TRBD2. V trimming: 0 bases; J trimming: 0 bases; junction bases outside the gene matches: 3. CDR3 length equals 15 residues. Germline V gives CDR1 SGHRS, CDR2 YFSETQ. CDR3 bases: TGCGCCAGCAGCTTGGCGCTAGCGGCCTCCTACGAGCAGTACTTC. This codes for CASSLALAASYEQYF.

J is TRBJ2-6 and V is TRBV27; D gene ambiguous. Germline-derived CDR1 and CDR2 are MNHEY and SMNVEV (reference sequence). The CDR3 has 14 residues. V was clipped by 6 bases and J by 1 base, with 7 bases between them. As DNA, the CDR3 is TGTGCCAGCAGGCACAGTTCTGGGGCCAACGTCCTGACTTTC. This translates into CASRHSSGANVLTF.